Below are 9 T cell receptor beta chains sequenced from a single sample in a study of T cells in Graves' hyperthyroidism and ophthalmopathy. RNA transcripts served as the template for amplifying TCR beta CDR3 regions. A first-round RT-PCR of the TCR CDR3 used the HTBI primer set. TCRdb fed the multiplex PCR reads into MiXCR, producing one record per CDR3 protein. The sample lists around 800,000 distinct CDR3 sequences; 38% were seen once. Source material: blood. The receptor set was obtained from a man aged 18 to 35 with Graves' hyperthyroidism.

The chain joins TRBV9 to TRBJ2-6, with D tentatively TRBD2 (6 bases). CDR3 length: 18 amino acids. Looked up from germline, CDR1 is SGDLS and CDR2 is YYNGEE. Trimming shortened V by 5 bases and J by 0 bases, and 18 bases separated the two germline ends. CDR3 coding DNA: TGTGCCAGCAGTCGGAGGGACGGGGGTAGCTCTGGGGCCAACGTCCTGACTTTC. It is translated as CASSRRDGGSSGANVLTF.

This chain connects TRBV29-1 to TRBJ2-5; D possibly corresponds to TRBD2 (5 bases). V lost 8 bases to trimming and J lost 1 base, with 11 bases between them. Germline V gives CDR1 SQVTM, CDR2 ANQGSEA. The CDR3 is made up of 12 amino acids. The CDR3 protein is CSLGSAQETQYF. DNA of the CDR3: TGCAGCTTGGGTAGCGCCCAAGAGACCCAGTACTTC.

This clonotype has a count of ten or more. The CDR3 is CASSVGSHTEAFF. CDR3 DNA sequence: TGTGCCAGCAGCGTAGGCAGCCACACTGAAGCTTTCTTT. The rearrangement links TRBV9 to TRBJ1-1; D gene uncertain. V dropped 0 bases and J dropped 3 bases, with 6 bases sitting between them. Germline-derived CDR1 and CDR2 are SGDLS and YYNGEE. This CDR3 has 13 residues.

CDR3 nucleotides: TGTGCCAGCAGTCGGGGGAAGGTTTACGAGCAGTACTTC. It yields the protein CASSRGKVYEQYF. The rearrangement links TRBV6-5 to TRBJ2-7; D is possibly TRBD2 (6 bases). Germline V gene sequence: CDR1 MNHEY, CDR2 SVGAGI. Trimming pared 5 bases from V and 4 bases from J, leaving 12 bases between. The CDR3 runs to 13 residues.

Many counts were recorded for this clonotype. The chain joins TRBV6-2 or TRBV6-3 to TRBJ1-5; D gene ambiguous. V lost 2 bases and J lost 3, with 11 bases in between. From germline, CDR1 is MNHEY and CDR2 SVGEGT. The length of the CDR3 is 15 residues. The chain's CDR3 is CASSYGRWINQPQHF. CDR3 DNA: TGTGCCAGCAGTTACGGCAGGTGGATCAATCAGCCCCAGCATTTT.

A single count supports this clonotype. CDR3 coding DNA: TGTGCCACCCGATCCTACGGGGGCATCGAGCAGTACTTC. Translation: CATRSYGGIEQYF. The rearrangement joins TRBV19 to TRBJ2-7, with D possibly being TRBD1 or TRBD2 (6 bases each). This CDR3 comprises 13 residues. V was cut by 10 bases and J by 6 bases, with 19 bases left in between. Germline CDR1 LNHDA, CDR2 SQIVND (reference sequence).

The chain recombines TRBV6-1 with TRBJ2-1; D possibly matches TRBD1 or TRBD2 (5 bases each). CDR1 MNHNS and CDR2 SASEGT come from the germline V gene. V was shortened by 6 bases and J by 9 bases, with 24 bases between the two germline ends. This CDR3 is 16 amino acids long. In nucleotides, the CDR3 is TGTGCCAGCAGCCAAGATAAATGGACTGGGGCGACTGAGCAGTTCTTC. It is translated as CASSQDKWTGATEQFF.

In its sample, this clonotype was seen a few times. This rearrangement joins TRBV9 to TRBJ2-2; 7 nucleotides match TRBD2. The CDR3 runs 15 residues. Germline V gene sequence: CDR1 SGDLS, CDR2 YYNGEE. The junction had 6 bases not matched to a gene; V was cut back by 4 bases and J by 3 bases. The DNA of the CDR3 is TGTGCCAGCAGCCCTCGGGGGGATTACACCGGGGAGCTGTTTTTT. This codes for CASSPRGDYTGELFF.

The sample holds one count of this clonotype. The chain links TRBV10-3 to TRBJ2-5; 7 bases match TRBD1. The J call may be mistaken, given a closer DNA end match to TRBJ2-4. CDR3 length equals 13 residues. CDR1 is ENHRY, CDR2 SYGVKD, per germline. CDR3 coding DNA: TGTGCCATCAAGGGGGCTCAGGTTAACATTCAGTACTTC. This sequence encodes CAIKGAQVNIQYF.